This T cell receptor beta chain was found in a study of blood T cell repertoires in COVID-19. The wider study: T cells, B-cell-depleted T cells, or PBMCs provided the cDNA or gDNA that served as material.

The ends lost 6 bases at V and 4 bases at J; junction bases unmatched: 5. The CDR3 loop spans 15 amino acids. Germline V gene sequence: CDR1 MNHEY, CDR2 SMNVEV (reference sequence). In the original processing: Reference gene primer amplification gave nucleated cell count estimates. Repertoires were generated with immunoSEQ multiplex PCR, while TCRdb's copy carries only in-frame clones and drops some. The V and J calls and clone size come from that table; D and trimming were worked out from the DNA. In the table there are some 200,000 clones, around 90% of which are singletons. Membership in each cohort depended on participant-reported clinical history.

The clonotype comes from a man aged 18-30 years with acute COVID-19. Sequences were obtained from PBMCs or T cells enriched from blood (not recorded which). This chain joins TRBV27 and TRBJ2-1; the match to TRBD2 covers 11 bases. CDR3 bases: TGTGCCAGCAGCCAAGGGACTAGCGGTTACAATGAGCAGTTCTTC. Encoded protein: CASSQGTSGYNEQFF.